This T cell receptor (beta chain) was retrieved from a study of metastatic and nonmetastatic thyroid tumors (dated by TCRdb to 2018 to 2020). General notes on the study: For patients with malignant and with benign thyroid disease, the researchers compared repertoires between peripheral blood samples and tumor or nodule tissue samples. Beyond this particular receptor, the publication reports: In both blood and tumor samples, malignant tumors were reported to have significantly higher TCR beta diversity than benign nodules.

This clone has at least ten counts. Its target antigen remains unknown. Base qualities are not recorded, but no much larger clone differs from it by a single base. Before undergoing thyroid surgery, none of the patients had been given any kind of treatment. Patient clinical samples collected from 2012 to 2018 were retrospectively analysed using T-cell receptor beta sequencing. Ends trimmed: V by 1 base, J by 5 bases; bases unmatched to a gene: 11. The CDR3, from cysteine to phenylalanine, totals 17 residues. Only CDR3 DNA is held: 51 bases, read in frame from base 1. Per the germline V gene, KGHDR is the CDR1 and SFDVKD is the CDR2. The library was produced with PCR. This sample was sequenced with an Illumina HiSeq 4000. High-throughput sequencing was used to profile the TCR beta-chain CDR3 region of each patient. As for how the authors treated the data: Drawing on CDR3 differences between clinicopathological groups, the researchers built a classifier meant to tell apart patients with distant-metastatic papillary thyroid cancer. Repertoire diversity was assessed with the Shannon index, and tumor-blood repertoire similarity with the Morisita-Horn index. TCRdb reprocessing: public reads trimmed at Q25 with fastp, clones called with MiXCR, in-frame beta chains kept. For this entry, the V and J calls and clone size follow TCRdb and not the study's own pipeline. The sample data list under 20,000 clones, and 16% of these were observed just once. Of the sample, about 18% is held by the ten largest clones.

The V and J genes are TRBV24-1 and TRBJ2-7, with 9 junctional bases fitting TRBD2. The specimen sequenced was blood. This clonotype was obtained from a male donor with papillary thyroid cancer or a benign thyroid nodule (not recorded which). Some clones in this sample may be carry-over from other donors' samples. The DNA sequence reads TGTGCCACCAGTGATTTAGGGGGCCTAGCGGGAATCAACGAGCAGTACTTC. Translated, it gives CATSDLGGLAGINEQYF.